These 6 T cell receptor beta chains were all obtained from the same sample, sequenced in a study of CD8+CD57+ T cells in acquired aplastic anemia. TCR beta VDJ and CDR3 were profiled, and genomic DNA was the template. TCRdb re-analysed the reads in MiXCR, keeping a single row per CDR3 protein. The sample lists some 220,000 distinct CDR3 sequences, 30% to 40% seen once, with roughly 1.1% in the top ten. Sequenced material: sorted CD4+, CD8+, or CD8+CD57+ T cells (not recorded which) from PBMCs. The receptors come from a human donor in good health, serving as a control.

The CDR3 nucleotides are TGTGCCAGTACAGGGACAGTTCCTAACTATGGCTACACCTTC. It encodes CASTGTVPNYGYTF. The chain links TRBV19 to TRBJ1-2; 7 bases are a match to TRBD1. Unmatched junction bases numbered 5, after V lost 7 bases and J lost 0 bases. There are 14 residues in the CDR3. Germline V CDR1 and CDR2: LNHDA, SQIVND (reference sequence).

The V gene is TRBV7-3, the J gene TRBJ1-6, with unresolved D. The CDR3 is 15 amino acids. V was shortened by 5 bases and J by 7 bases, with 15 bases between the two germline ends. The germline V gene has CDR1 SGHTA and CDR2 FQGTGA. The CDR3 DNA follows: TGTGCCAGCAGCCAAGAATTAGGGCCCAATTCACCCCTCCACTTT. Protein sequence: CASSQELGPNSPLHF.

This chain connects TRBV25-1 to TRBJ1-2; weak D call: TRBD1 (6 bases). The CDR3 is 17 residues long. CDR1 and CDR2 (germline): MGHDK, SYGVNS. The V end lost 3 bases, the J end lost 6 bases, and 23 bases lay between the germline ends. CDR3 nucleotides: TGTGCCAGCAGTGATTTTGTCGGGGACAAGGGACCTAATGGCTACACCTTC. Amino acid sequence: CASSDFVGDKGPNGYTF.

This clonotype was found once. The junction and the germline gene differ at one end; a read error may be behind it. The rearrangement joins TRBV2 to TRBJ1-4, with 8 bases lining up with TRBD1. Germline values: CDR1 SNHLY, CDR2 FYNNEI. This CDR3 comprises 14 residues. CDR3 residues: CASSAMQTGEKPFF. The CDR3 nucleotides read TGTGCCAGCAGTGCCATGCAGACAGGGGAAAAACCGTTTTTT. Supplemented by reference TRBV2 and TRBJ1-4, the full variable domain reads EPEVTQTPSHQVTQMGQEVILRCVPISNHLYFYWYRQILGQKVEFLVSFYNNEISEKSEIFDDQFSVERPDGSNFTLKIRSTKLEDSAMYFCASSAMQTGEKPFFGSGTQLSVL.

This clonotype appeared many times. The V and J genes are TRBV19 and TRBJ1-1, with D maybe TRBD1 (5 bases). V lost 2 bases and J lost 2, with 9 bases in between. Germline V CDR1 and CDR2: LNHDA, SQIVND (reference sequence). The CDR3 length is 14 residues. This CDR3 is CASSIWGGNTEAFF. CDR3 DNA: TGTGCCAGTAGTATATGGGGGGGAAACACTGAAGCTTTCTTT.

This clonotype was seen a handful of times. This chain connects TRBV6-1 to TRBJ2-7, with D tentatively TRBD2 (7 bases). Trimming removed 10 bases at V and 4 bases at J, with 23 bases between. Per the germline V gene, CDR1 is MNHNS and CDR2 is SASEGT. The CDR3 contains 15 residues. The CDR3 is CATIGGGFSSYEQYF. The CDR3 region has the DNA TGTGCCACCATAGGGGGGGGGTTTTCCTCTTACGAGCAGTACTTC.